These 24 T cell receptor beta chains originate from one sample sequenced in a study of T cell changes during pregnancy in multiple sclerosis. Assay: immunoSEQ multiplex PCR; the TCRdb copy retains only in-frame clones and omits some. The data hold 30,000 to 40,000 clones, with 85% to 95% observed a single time. Source: CD4+ T cells from peripheral blood mononuclear cells, taken in the third trimester of pregnancy. These receptors came from a female donor in good health, enrolled as a control in a pregnancy study.

The chain recombines TRBV2 with TRBJ1-6; the match to TRBD1 covers 10 bases. J lost 9 bases, V lost 2 bases, and 10 bases had no gene match. CDR1 SNHLY and CDR2 FYNNEI come from the germline V gene. The CDR3 is 17 amino acids. The CDR3 is CASSETRGGQGFSPLHF. The CDR3 DNA sequence: TGTGCCAGCAGTGAAACAAGAGGGGGACAGGGGTTTTCACCCCTCCACTTT.

The chain recombines TRBV19 with TRBJ2-7; D possibly corresponds to TRBD1 (6 bases). This CDR3 comprises 15 residues. Germline CDR1 and CDR2: LNHDA and SQIVND (reference sequence). V was cut by 7 bases and J by 2 bases, with 18 bases left in between. This CDR3 is CASTHPTGSPYEQYF. The CDR3 DNA reads as TGTGCCAGTACCCACCCCACAGGGTCACCCTACGAGCAGTACTTC.

The chain uses TRBV5-1 and TRBJ1-2; no definite D call. This CDR3 spans 15 amino acids. V dropped 0 bases and J dropped 4 bases, with 13 bases sitting between them. The germline V gene encodes CDR1 SGHRS and CDR2 YFSETQ. The CDR3 is CASSLAGRTAYGYTF. The CDR3 bases are TGCGCCAGCAGCTTGGCCGGCAGAACAGCCTATGGCTACACCTTC. Based on the CDR3 plus reference TRBV5-1 and TRBJ1-2, the full variable domain is KAGVTQTPRYLIKTRGQQVTLSCSPISGHRSVSWYQQTPGQGLQFLFEYFSETQRNKGNFPGRFSGRQFSNSRSEMNVSTLELGDSALYLCASSLAGRTAYGYTFGSGTRLTVV.

The chain is built from TRBV29-1 and TRBJ2-3; 13 bases map to TRBD2. Trimming took 3 bases from V and 4 from J; bases not matched to a gene: 10. This CDR3 comprises 17 residues. CDR1 SQVTM and CDR2 ANQGSEA come from the germline V gene. Written as DNA, the CDR3 is TGCAGCGTTGAGGTCTGGACTAGCGGGAGTAGTGCAGATACGCAGTATTTT. Translated, it gives CSVEVWTSGSSADTQYF.

The chain links TRBV29-1 to TRBJ1-2; perhaps TRBD1 as D (5 bases). Trimming removed 0 bases at V and 8 bases at J, with 10 bases between. The CDR3 totals 12 residues. CDR1 SQVTM and CDR2 ANQGSEA come from the germline V gene. The chain's CDR3 is CSVEEGARGYTF. CDR3 DNA sequence: TGCAGCGTTGAAGAAGGGGCTCGCGGCTACACCTTC.

The CDR3 region has the DNA TGTGCCAGATTTAGACCCCGGGGGGGGCCCTACGAGCAGTACTTC. It translates to CARFRPRGGPYEQYF. This rearrangement joins TRBV6-5 to TRBJ2-7; 8 nucleotides align to TRBD2. The germline CDR1 and CDR2 sequences are MNHEY and SVGAGI. The length of the CDR3 is 15 residues. V lost 9 bases, J lost 2 bases, and 12 bases stayed unmatched.

The chain uses TRBV28 and TRBJ1-2, with a possible D match to TRBD1 (6 bases). CDR1 MDHEN and CDR2 SYDVKM come from the germline V gene. The CDR3 has 14 residues. V dropped 6 bases and J dropped 8 bases, with 19 bases sitting between them. Written as DNA, the CDR3 is TGTGCCAGCAGGATCGAGGCAGGGGAAAACGGCTACACCTTC. This codes for CASRIEAGENGYTF.

This chain connects TRBV28 to TRBJ1-5; TRBD1 is a possible D gene (5 bases). CDR3 size: 14 residues. V shed 2 bases and J shed 6 bases, with 11 bases lying between them. Germline V gene sequence: CDR1 MDHEN, CDR2 SYDVKM. The chain's CDR3 is CASSLNSGRQPQHF. The CDR3 nucleotides are TGTGCCAGCAGTTTAAATTCAGGGCGTCAGCCCCAGCATTTT.

The chain uses TRBV4-1 and TRBJ2-7; possible D gene TRBD1, 7 bases. Germline V gene data show CDR1 as MGHRA and CDR2 as YSYEKL. The CDR3 is 15 amino acids. Trimming took 0 bases from V and 6 from J, leaving 15 bases between them. The CDR3 loop is CASSQDRPGGSEQYF. The CDR3 coding sequence is TGCGCCAGCAGCCAAGATAGGCCAGGGGGGTCCGAGCAGTACTTC.

J is TRBJ2-6 and V is TRBV14; D is unresolved. The CDR3 is made up of 19 amino acids. Germline loops: CDR1 SGHDN, CDR2 FVKESK. V lost 6 bases to trimming and J lost 0 bases, with 21 bases between them. DNA of the CDR3: TGTGCCAGCAGTCCAGCCTCAGGCCAGCCCGTCTCTGGGGCCAACGTCCTGACTTTC. Translating it yields CASSPASGQPVSGANVLTF.

This chain joins TRBV30 and TRBJ1-1; D gene ambiguous. CDR1 is GTSNPN, CDR2 SVGIG, per germline (reference sequence). This CDR3 is 12 amino acids long. V lost 5 bases, J lost 1 base, and 8 bases lay in between. CDR3 protein: CAWGQKNTEAFF. DNA for the CDR3: TGTGCCTGGGGGCAGAAGAACACTGAAGCTTTCTTT.

V is TRBV18 and J is TRBJ2-7; 12 bases agree with TRBD2. Germline CDR1 and CDR2: KGHSH and LQKENI. The CDR3 consists of 16 residues. V was pared by 0 bases and J by 2 bases, with 2 bases of the junction left unmatched. CDR3 sequence (DNA): TGTGCCAGCTCACCACCGGCTAGCGGGGGGGCCTACGAGCAGTACTTC. This encodes CASSPPASGGAYEQYF.

The chain uses TRBV2 and TRBJ1-5, with a possible D match to TRBD1 (5 bases). V shed 7 bases and J shed 1 base, with 11 bases lying between them. CDR1 and CDR2 from the germline V gene are SNHLY and FYNNEI. The CDR3 is made up of 14 amino acids. The CDR3 reads CASKGLGSNQPQHF. CDR3 DNA sequence: TGTGCCAGCAAGGGGTTAGGAAGCAATCAGCCCCAGCATTTT.

The chain joins TRBV7-8 to TRBJ2-7; 12 nucleotides align to TRBD1. This CDR3 contains 14 residues. CDR1 is SGHVS and CDR2 is FQNEAQ in the germline V gene. With V trimmed by 3 bases and J by 6 bases, 3 bases remained unmatched. CDR3: CASSLGTGGGEQYF. The DNA of the CDR3 is TGTGCCAGCAGCTTGGGGACAGGGGGCGGCGAGCAGTACTTC.

J is TRBJ2-1 and V is TRBV29-1, with 9 bases that match TRBD2. Per germline, CDR1 SQVTM and CDR2 ANQGSEA. The CDR3 sequence is 17 residues long. Losses at the gene ends were 2 bases for V and 7 bases for J; bases not matched to a gene: 15. CDR3 protein: CSVEIMSSRLAENEQFF. The CDR3 nucleotides read TGCAGCGTTGAAATTATGTCTTCGAGACTAGCGGAAAATGAGCAGTTCTTC.

The chain has TRBV2 and TRBJ1-5; TRBD1 aligns across 7 bases. V trimming: 3 bases; J trimming: 0 bases; junction bases outside the gene matches: 11. This CDR3 contains 18 residues. Germline values: CDR1 SNHLY, CDR2 FYNNEI. CDR3: CASSDRRDRPNSNQPQHF. The DNA for the CDR3 is TGTGCCAGCAGTGACCGAAGGGACAGACCAAATAGCAATCAGCCCCAGCATTTT.

DNA for the CDR3: TGCGCCAGCAGCCGGACAGGGGATAATGAAAAACTGTTTTTT. Translated, it gives CASSRTGDNEKLFF. J is TRBJ1-4 and V is TRBV5-1; 9 nucleotides align to TRBD1. With V trimmed by 4 bases and J by 4 bases, 2 bases remained unmatched. This CDR3 region has 14 residues. The V gene's germline CDR1 is SGHRS and CDR2 YFSETQ.

This clone has a single count. J is TRBJ2-3 and V is TRBV6-5, with TRBD2 matching over 11 bases. CDR1 is MNHEY, CDR2 SVGAGI, per germline. J lost 3 bases, V lost 4 bases, and 3 bases had no gene match. This CDR3 has 15 residues. The CDR3: CASSLLAGVTDTQYF. CDR3 DNA: TGTGCCAGCAGTTTACTAGCGGGAGTGACAGATACGCAGTATTTT.

The chain links TRBV5-1 to TRBJ1-2; 11 positions agree with TRBD1. This CDR3 comprises 15 residues. Looked up from germline, CDR1 is SGHRS and CDR2 is YFSETQ. J was trimmed by 8 bases and V by 0 bases; bases with no gene match: 6. Here the CDR3 DNA reads TGCGCCAGCAGCTTGGCCGGACAGGGGGCGCAGGGCTACACCTTC. This translates into CASSLAGQGAQGYTF.

This sequence joins TRBV5-5 and TRBJ1-5; a possible D gene is TRBD1 (6 bases). This CDR3 region has 14 residues. Germline V gives CDR1 SGHKS, CDR2 YYEKEE (reference sequence). Trimming removed 3 bases at V and 7 bases at J, with 14 bases between. The CDR3 region is CASSSLGAGQPQHF. CDR3 DNA sequence: TGTGCCAGCAGCTCCCTGGGGGCCGGGCAGCCCCAGCATTTT.

The rearrangement uses TRBV5-1 and TRBJ2-6, with D perhaps matching TRBD1 (6 bases). The germline CDR1 and CDR2 sequences are SGHRS and YFSETQ. CDR3 length: 15 residues. Trimming cost V 6 bases and J 0 bases, with 10 bases left between them. The CDR3 reads CASNTGSSGANVLTF. Written as DNA, the CDR3 is TGCGCCAGCAACACAGGGAGCTCTGGGGCCAACGTCCTGACTTTC.

The chain joins TRBV29-1 to TRBJ2-7, with 7 nucleotides matching TRBD1. The germline CDR1 and CDR2 sequences are SQVTM and ANQGSEA. J gave up 1 base and V 7 bases, and 7 bases lay outside the gene matches. The CDR3 is 13 residues long. CDR3 nucleotides: TGCAGCGCTCAGGGACAGCGATCCTACGAGCAGTACTTC. It yields the protein CSAQGQRSYEQYF.

This chain uses TRBV27 with TRBJ1-1; a weak D match, TRBD1 (6 bases). Trimming shortened V by 5 bases and J by 5 bases, and 12 bases separated the two germline ends. This CDR3 is built from 13 residues. Germline-derived CDR1 and CDR2 are MNHEY and SMNVEV (reference sequence). The CDR3 here is CASSAQGWTEAFF. The CDR3 DNA sequence: TGTGCCAGCAGTGCACAGGGTTGGACTGAAGCTTTCTTT.

The CDR3 coding sequence is TGTGCCAGCAGCTTAATCAGGGTATACGAGCAGTTCTTC. It translates to CASSLIRVYEQFF. The V and J genes are TRBV28 and TRBJ2-1, with TRBD1 as a possible D gene (5 bases). Germline lookup yields CDR1 MDHEN and CDR2 SYDVKM. CDR3 length: 13 amino acids. Deletions cut 6 bases from V and 10 bases from J, with 16 bases between.